Sequencing of this TCR beta chain was carried out in a study of technical replicates of blood from several donors. The CDR3 is 14 amino acids. The V gene lost 4 bases and the J gene lost 0 bases, with 10 bases spanning the gap. Germline values: CDR1 GTSNPN, CDR2 SVGIG (reference sequence). Profiling relied on immunoSEQ multiplex PCR, and the TCRdb table lists in-frame clones only, not all of them. The sample has roughly 68,000 clones, around 87% seen once; the top ten hold approximately 5%. The sequence was obtained from a human donor in good health. Some clones in this sample may be carry-over from other donors' samples. Specimen: PBMCs. The rearrangement links TRBV30 to TRBJ1-3; the D gene is possibly TRBD1 (5 bases). Written as DNA, the CDR3 is TGTGCCTGGAAACAGGCCCGCTCTGGAAACACCATATATTTT. This encodes CAWKQARSGNTIYF.